This T cell receptor beta chain was found in a study of cytomegalovirus exposure and HLA in healthy donors. Study results and caveats: A missense DCLRE1C variant was associated with V- and J-gene trimming of TCR beta chains in a later analysis, and an independent cohort replicated the association.

This clone has only one observation. Its antigen is unknown. In the PCR, 60 Vbeta and 13 Jbeta primers were used. The protocol was immunoSEQ multiplex PCR, while the TCRdb copy is restricted to in-frame clones and leaves out a portion. The repertoire consists of about 110,000 clones, with 70% to 80% occurring once and the leading ten covering approximately 3%. The V gene end was trimmed by 6 bases and the J gene end by 12 bases; junction bases not matched to a gene: 11. The germline CDR1 and CDR2 sequences are MDHEN and SYDVKM. CDR3 length: 13 residues. This chain uses TRBV28 with TRBJ1-3, with TRBD1 matching 7 bases. The specimen was PBMCs. This sequence was found in a woman aged 40 to 55 in good health and CMV-seronegative. The CDR3 DNA reads as TGTGCCAGCAGCCCCCCTGGGACAGTTCACATATATTTT. Its protein is CASSPPGTVHIYF.